This TCR beta chain was obtained from a study of blood T cells in healthy people across ages. The CDR3 totals 14 residues. Trimming shortened V by 4 bases and J by 2 bases, and 12 bases separated the two germline ends. A J-beta primer mix and a sample-barcoded 5' primer were used in a second PCR of roughly 6 to 11 cycles. From the 5' RACE reads, TCRdb called clonotypes with MiXCR, one entry per CDR3 protein. The sample has roughly 1.5 million distinct CDR3 sequences; less than 45% are singletons. This receptor was obtained from a woman between 18 and 29 years old in good health. Sequenced: blood. This sequence joins TRBV12-3 or TRBV12-4 and TRBJ2-7, with a possible D match to TRBD1 (6 bases). Written as DNA, the CDR3 is TGTGCCAGCAGTTCAACCAGGGGAACCTACGAGCAGTACTTC. Protein: CASSSTRGTYEQYF.